These T cell receptor beta chains were read from a single sample in a study of blood T cell repertoires in COVID-19. Profiled with immunoSEQ multiplex PCR; TCRdb holds only in-frame clones, not every one. The data show roughly 230,000 clones, more than 70% seen once. Sequenced material: peripheral blood. The receptors were sampled from a man aged 40-49 years with active or convalescent COVID-19. Each CDR3 is given with its conserved first and last residue. Fields, in order: D gene, J gene, CDR3 length, V gene, clone size, CDR3 protein, CDR3 DNA. The D gene is left open where the match is weak. Size tells how often a clone was seen (once, few, many) or the class of an expanded clone, and some rows leave it out.

D: -
J: TRBJ2-5
length: 14
V: TRBV3-1/TRBV3-2
size: few
CDR3: CASSLAGVLETQYF
DNA: TGTGCCAGCAGCCTAGCAGGGGTTCTGGAGACCCAGTACTTC

D: -
J: TRBJ2-3
length: 13
V: TRBV3-1/TRBV3-2
size: -
CDR3: CASGPGRLDTQYF
DNA: TGTGCCAGCGGACCGGGAAGACTAGATACGCAGTATTTT

D: -
J: TRBJ1-2
length: 15
V: TRBV5-6
size: -
CDR3: CASSLNPNSNYGYTF
DNA: TGTGCCAGCAGCTTAAACCCGAACAGTAACTATGGCTACACCTTC

D: TRBD2
J: TRBJ2-1
length: 17
V: TRBV30
size: -
CDR3: CAWSGGTGLAGYNEQFF
DNA: TGTGCCTGGAGTGGTGGTACGGGACTAGCGGGCTACAATGAGCAGTTCTTC

D: TRBD2
J: TRBJ2-7
length: 15
V: TRBV5-1
size: once
CDR3: CASSLAGTRVGEQYF
DNA: TGCGCCAGCAGCTTGGCGGGGACTAGAGTAGGCGAGCAGTACTTC

D: -
J: TRBJ2-5
length: 14
V: TRBV9
size: -
CDR3: CASSVGTAQETQYF
DNA: TGTGCCAGCAGCGTAGGGACAGCTCAAGAGACCCAGTACTTC

D: -
J: TRBJ1-1
length: 15
V: TRBV27
size: -
CDR3: CASSPRGAGGTEAFF
DNA: TGTGCCAGCAGTCCCCGAGGGGCGGGGGGCACTGAAGCTTTCTTT

D: -
J: TRBJ1-1
length: 14
V: TRBV11-2
size: -
CDR3: CASSWGQGNTEAFF
DNA: TGTGCCAGCAGCTGGGGCCAGGGAAACACTGAAGCTTTCTTT

D: TRBD1
J: TRBJ1-2
length: 13
V: TRBV5-6
size: -
CDR3: CASSWTGGYGYTF
DNA: TGTGCCAGCAGTTGGACAGGGGGCTATGGCTACACCTTC

D: TRBD2
J: TRBJ2-2
length: 15
V: TRBV6-6
size: few
CDR3: CASSPSGRALGELFF
DNA: TGTGCCAGCAGTCCTAGCGGGAGGGCCCTCGGGGAGCTGTTTTTT

D: -
J: TRBJ1-6
length: 15
V: TRBV27
size: -
CDR3: CASHPRGSVNSPLHF
DNA: TGTGCCAGCCACCCCCGAGGGTCCGTTAATTCACCCCTCCACTTT

D: TRBD2
J: TRBJ2-2
length: 17
V: TRBV4-3
size: -
CDR3: CASSRETGGAATGELFF
DNA: TGCGCCAGCAGCCGGGAAACCGGGGGGGCGGCCACCGGGGAGCTGTTTTTT

D: TRBD2
J: TRBJ2-7
length: 16
V: TRBV11-3
size: -
CDR3: CASSFDGGAGVYEQYF
DNA: TGTGCCAGCAGCTTTGATGGAGGCGCGGGAGTATACGAGCAGTACTTC

D: -
J: TRBJ2-1
length: 15
V: TRBV10-3
size: -
CDR3: CAISESGGLGNEQFF
DNA: TGTGCCATCAGTGAGTCGGGCGGGCTAGGGAATGAGCAGTTCTTC

D: -
J: TRBJ1-5
length: 13
V: TRBV6-5
size: -
CDR3: CASSYKGAQPQHF
DNA: TGTGCCAGCAGTTACAAAGGGGCTCAGCCCCAGCATTTT

D: TRBD2
J: TRBJ2-1
length: 13
V: TRBV5-5
size: -
CDR3: CASSSWSREDQFF
DNA: TGTGCCAGCAGCTCCTGGAGCCGGGAGGATCAGTTCTTC

D: -
J: TRBJ2-5
length: 12
V: TRBV27
size: once
CDR3: CASSPAGETQYF
DNA: TGTGCCAGCAGTCCCGCCGGGGAGACCCAGTACTTC

D: -
J: TRBJ2-3
length: 16
V: TRBV7-3
size: many
CDR3: CASSLGFGASTDTQYF
DNA: TGTGCCAGCAGCTTAGGGTTTGGGGCATCAACAGATACGCAGTATTTT

D: TRBD1
J: TRBJ1-4
length: 14
V: TRBV15
size: -
CDR3: CATSREGQGEKLFF
DNA: TGTGCCACCAGCAGAGAAGGACAGGGTGAAAAACTGTTTTTT

D: TRBD1
J: TRBJ1-2
length: 13
V: TRBV18
size: -
CDR3: CASSAGGNYGYTF
DNA: TGTGCCAGCTCAGCAGGGGGGAACTATGGCTACACCTTC

D: -
J: TRBJ2-3
length: 12
V: TRBV24-1
size: -
CDR3: CATGPGADTQYF
DNA: TGTGCCACGGGTCCCGGGGCAGATACGCAGTATTTT

D: -
J: TRBJ1-4
length: 16
V: TRBV27
size: once
CDR3: CASSLGFRTVNEKLFF
DNA: TGTGCCAGCAGTTTAGGCTTTCGGACAGTTAATGAAAAACTGTTTTTT

D: TRBD1
J: TRBJ1-2
length: 15
V: TRBV4-2
size: -
CDR3: CASSQQQGVDDGYTF
DNA: TGTGCCAGCAGCCAACAACAGGGGGTTGACGATGGCTACACCTTC

D: -
J: TRBJ2-7
length: 14
V: TRBV7-2
size: -
CDR3: CASGLQRNSYEQYF
DNA: TGTGCCAGCGGACTTCAGAGGAACTCCTACGAGCAGTACTTC

D: -
J: TRBJ1-2
length: 15
V: TRBV27
size: -
CDR3: CASSFDDPGRGGYTF
DNA: TGTGCCAGCAGTTTTGATGACCCCGGGAGAGGTGGCTACACCTTC

D: -
J: TRBJ2-7
length: 17
V: TRBV15
size: -
CDR3: CATSRDLGGGYPYEQYF
DNA: TGTGCCACCAGCAGAGATCTGGGGGGGGGCTACCCCTACGAGCAGTACTTC